The 31 T cell receptor beta chains listed next were all sequenced from one sample in a study of blood T cell repertoires in COVID-19. TCRdb keeps only in-frame clones here, not all; method: immunoSEQ multiplex PCR. The repertoire holds some 220,000 clones, with about 90% as singletons. Input material: PBMCs or T cells enriched from blood (not recorded which). The receptors stem from a woman in her 50s in a cohort exposed to, infected with or recovered from COVID-19 (not recorded which).

In this sample, this clone turned up a few times. The chain uses TRBV6-6 and TRBJ2-7; D unclear. With 3 bases removed from V and 4 bases from J, the gap between germline ends came to 13 bases. Germline V lookup: CDR1 MNHNY, CDR2 SVGAGI (reference sequence). This CDR3 is built from 14 residues. The CDR3 sequence is CASSYEPFGYEQYF. CDR3 sequence (DNA): TGTGCCAGCAGTTATGAGCCTTTCGGTTACGAGCAGTACTTC.

The V call is TRBV29-1, the J call TRBJ2-7; TRBD1 agrees at 7 bases. V shed 4 bases, J shed 2 bases, and the junction held 8 bases outside the gene matches. The CDR3 consists of 14 residues. In germline, CDR1 is SQVTM, CDR2 ANQGSEA. The CDR3 loop reads CSVAEGQRTYEQYF. The DNA for the CDR3 is TGCAGCGTTGCCGAGGGACAGCGCACCTACGAGCAGTACTTC.

This clone was seen repeatedly, ten times or more. The rearrangement joins TRBV5-6 to TRBJ1-2; D gene unclear. The CDR3 runs to 15 residues. Germline CDR1 SGHDT, CDR2 YYEEEE. Trimming pared 1 base from V and 8 bases from J, leaving 18 bases between. CDR3 DNA sequence: TGTGCCAGCAGCTTGCCCGGGGAGAGTTTTGAGGGCTACACCTTC. Encoded protein: CASSLPGESFEGYTF. The full variable domain, its missing parts supplied by reference TRBV5-6 and TRBJ1-2, is DAGVTQSPTHLIKTRGQQVTLRCSPKSGHDTVSWYQQALGQGPQFIFQYYEEEERQRGNFPDRFSGHQFPNYSSELNVNALLLGDSALYLCASSLPGESFEGYTFGSGTRLTVV.

The chain links TRBV6-5 to TRBJ2-6, with 7 bases lining up with TRBD2. The V and J ends lost 7 bases and 0 bases, in that order; junction bases with no gene match: 3. The CDR3 is made up of 15 amino acids. Germline values: CDR1 MNHEY, CDR2 SVGAGI. For the CDR3, the DNA is TGTGCCAGCAAATTAGCGGGCTCTGGGGCCAACGTCCTGACTTTC. This sequence encodes CASKLAGSGANVLTF.

This chain uses TRBV6-1 with TRBJ1-5, with unresolved D. The CDR3 is 14 residues long. Germline loops: CDR1 MNHNS, CDR2 SASEGT. Trimming pared 0 bases from V and 5 bases from J, leaving 8 bases between. The CDR3 sequence: CASSEALSYQPQHF. CDR3 nucleotide sequence: TGTGCCAGCAGTGAAGCCCTCTCCTATCAGCCCCAGCATTTT.

V gene TRBV9 combines with J gene TRBJ2-1, with D possibly matching TRBD2 (6 bases). The CDR3 extends over 15 amino acids. Trimming took off 0 bases at V and 7 bases at J, with 14 bases between the two ends. Germline V gives CDR1 SGDLS, CDR2 YYNGEE. CDR3 in DNA: TGTGCCAGCAGCGTAGCGACTAGTCCGGATAATGAGCAGTTCTTC. Translating gives CASSVATSPDNEQFF.

This rearrangement joins TRBV5-5 to TRBJ2-3; D possibly corresponds to TRBD2 (5 bases). This CDR3 is built from 14 residues. Germline CDR1 is SGHKS and CDR2 is YYEKEE (reference sequence). Deletions cut 4 bases from V and 1 base from J, with 10 bases between. CDR3 sequence reads: CASSPDFRTDTQYF. The CDR3 DNA reads as TGTGCCAGCAGCCCGGACTTTCGCACAGATACGCAGTATTTT.

The J gene is TRBJ1-5, the V gene TRBV10-3, with 7 positions matching TRBD1. This CDR3 is 13 amino acids long. Trimming at V came to 10 bases and at J to 3 bases, leaving 6 bases not matched to a gene. Germline loops: CDR1 ENHRY, CDR2 SYGVKD. The CDR3 sequence is CATQDRDNQPQHF. As DNA, the CDR3 is TGTGCCACCCAAGACAGGGACAATCAGCCCCAGCATTTT.

The CDR3 sequence is CAWSEQGVGGYTF. CDR3 in DNA: TGTGCCTGGAGTGAACAGGGAGTGGGTGGCTACACCTTC. The chain combines TRBV30 with TRBJ1-2, with D possibly being TRBD1 (6 bases). CDR1 and CDR2 from the germline V gene are GTSNPN and SVGIG (reference sequence). This CDR3 has 13 amino acids. The V end lost 1 base, the J end lost 7 bases, and 13 bases lay between the germline ends.

This chain links TRBV10-3 with TRBJ1-1; D is unclear. Between the trimmed V and J ends, which lost 8 bases and 3 bases, there was a span of 16 bases. Germline CDR1 ENHRY, CDR2 SYGVKD. The CDR3 runs 14 residues. CDR3 sequence reads: CAIRFEVLDTEAFF. CDR3 DNA: TGTGCCATCCGGTTTGAGGTCCTGGACACTGAAGCTTTCTTT.

This chain connects TRBV6-5 to TRBJ2-5; the match to TRBD1 covers 7 bases. The CDR3 is made up of 15 amino acids. J was trimmed by 0 bases and V by 6 bases; bases with no gene match: 7. CDR1 MNHEY and CDR2 SVGAGI come from the germline V gene. The CDR3 nucleotides are TGTGCCAGCAGGGGGACAGCTTTGTACCAAGAGACCCAGTACTTC. It translates to CASRGTALYQETQYF.

The chain combines TRBV6-5 with TRBJ2-5, with D possibly TRBD1 on 6 matching bases. Trimming stripped 5 bases from V and 6 bases from J, with 13 bases between. Germline V gives CDR1 MNHEY, CDR2 SVGAGI. This CDR3 region has 13 residues. The CDR3: CASSLRDTKTQYF. CDR3 DNA: TGTGCCAGCAGTCTCCGGGACACAAAGACCCAGTACTTC.

This rearrangement joins TRBV5-1 to TRBJ2-2, with a weak D call TRBD1 (6 bases). Germline CDR1 is SGHRS and CDR2 is YFSETQ. This CDR3 contains 15 residues. Trimming took 7 bases from V and 6 from J, leaving 19 bases between them. CDR3 sequence (DNA): TGCGCCAGCCAGTGGGGGCCCTCGACTGCCGGGGAGCTGTTTTTT. Protein product: CASQWGPSTAGELFF.

V is TRBV28 and J is TRBJ1-3, with 8 bases matching TRBD1. V was pared by 8 bases and J by 3 bases, with 9 bases of the junction left unmatched. This CDR3 is built from 15 residues. CDR1 and CDR2 (germline): MDHEN, SYDVKM. The chain's CDR3 is CASLPGGQGGNTIYF. The CDR3 DNA follows: TGTGCCAGCCTCCCGGGCGGACAGGGTGGAAACACCATATATTTT.

This clone appeared once. This sequence joins TRBV11-3 and TRBJ2-1, with 9 bases fitting TRBD2. This CDR3 spans 15 amino acids. Trimming took 3 bases from V and 10 from J; bases not matched to a gene: 10. Germline lookup yields CDR1 SGHNT and CDR2 YENEEA. The CDR3 loop is CASSFSGGPLGEQFF. DNA of the CDR3: TGTGCCAGCAGCTTTAGCGGGGGTCCCCTGGGGGAGCAGTTCTTC.

The chain uses TRBV5-8 and TRBJ1-1; no definite D call. Germline V lookup: CDR1 SGHTS, CDR2 YDEGEE. CDR3 size: 14 residues. V was pared by 0 bases and J by 1 base, with 7 bases between. DNA for the CDR3: TGTGCCAGCAGCTTGGCGAGGGAGAACACTGAAGCTTTCTTT. Its protein product is CASSLARENTEAFF.

The rearrangement joins TRBV5-4 to TRBJ1-2; tentative D call: TRBD1 (5 bases). Germline CDR1 SGHNT, CDR2 YYREEE (reference sequence). V lost 0 bases and J 9 bases, leaving 12 bases between the germline ends. There are 13 residues in the CDR3. The CDR3 nucleotides read TGTGCCAGCAGCTTGGAGCAGGGTGTTAGCTACACCTTC. This translates into CASSLEQGVSYTF.

This clone was seen just once. This rearrangement joins TRBV28 to TRBJ1-1, with D perhaps TRBD1 (5 bases). V lost 7 bases to trimming and J lost 1 base, with 16 bases between them. The CDR3 loop spans 15 amino acids. Germline V CDR1 and CDR2: MDHEN, SYDVKM. Written as DNA, the CDR3 is TGTGCCAGCAACCGTGCCGACAGCGAGAACACTGAAGCTTTCTTT. Its translation is CASNRADSENTEAFF.

V and J are TRBV4-2 and TRBJ2-7, with 9 bases fitting TRBD2. The germline V gene has CDR1 LGHNA and CDR2 YNFKEQ. Trimming took 0 bases from V and 4 from J; bases not matched to a gene: 4. This CDR3 is 15 amino acids long. The CDR3: CASSQDSGGPYEQYF. Here the CDR3 DNA reads TGTGCCAGCAGCCAAGATAGCGGGGGACCGTACGAGCAGTACTTC.

The V and J genes are TRBV7-2 and TRBJ2-3; D may be TRBD1 (5 bases). V gave up 2 bases and J gave up 10 bases, with 13 bases separating them. CDR1 SGHTA and CDR2 FQGNSA come from the germline V gene. This CDR3 comprises 13 residues. In DNA, the CDR3 is TGTGCCAGCAGCTTACGCAGGGTTGAGCCGCAGTATTTT. It codes for CASSLRRVEPQYF.

This clone was observed a single time. This chain links TRBV6-1 with TRBJ1-2, with TRBD1 identical over 11 bases. The ends lost 3 bases at V and 2 bases at J; junction bases unmatched: 5. From germline, CDR1 is MNHNS and CDR2 SASEGT. CDR3 size: 16 residues. CDR3 in amino acids: CASSDPGTGGNYGYTF. The CDR3, as DNA: TGTGCCAGCAGTGACCCCGGGACAGGGGGAAACTATGGCTACACCTTC.

The chain links TRBV5-4 to TRBJ2-2; tentative D call: TRBD2 (6 bases). V gave up 4 bases and J gave up 1 base, with 17 bases separating them. The CDR3 loop spans 17 amino acids. Germline V gene sequence: CDR1 SGHNT, CDR2 YYREEE (reference sequence). CDR3 nucleotides: TGTGCCAGCAGCAAAAATCTTGGGACTCTGAACACCGGGGAGCTGTTTTTT. Translation: CASSKNLGTLNTGELFF. The full variable domain, rest sourced from reference TRBV5-4 and TRBJ2-2, is ETGVTQSPTHLIKTRGQQVTLRCSSQSGHNTVSWYQQALGQGPQFIFQYYREEENGRGNFPPRFSGLQFPNYSSELNVNALELDDSALYLCASSKNLGTLNTGELFFGEGSRLTVL.

V usage is TRBV4-1 and J usage is TRBJ1-5; D is undetermined. The ends were cut back, 3 bases at V and 6 bases at J, with 9 bases in the middle. Per the germline V gene, CDR1 is MGHRA and CDR2 is YSYEKL. CDR3 length: 13 amino acids. The CDR3 spells CASSQRSSQPQHF. The CDR3 region has the DNA TGCGCCAGCAGCCAGAGGTCTAGTCAGCCCCAGCATTTT.

The J gene is TRBJ1-2, the V gene TRBV4-2; maybe TRBD1 (6 bases). Trimming pared 0 bases from V and 6 bases from J, leaving 8 bases between. Per germline, CDR1 LGHNA and CDR2 YNFKEQ. The CDR3 has 13 amino acids. For the CDR3, the DNA is TGTGCCAGCAGCCAAGACAGGGGAGATGGCTACACCTTC. Its translation: CASSQDRGDGYTF.

This clone was found a few times. The gene calls are TRBV3-1 (or the pseudogene TRBV3-2) and TRBJ2-7, with TRBD1 as a possible D gene (6 bases). V was clipped by 4 bases and J by 1 base, with 23 bases between them. The CDR3 sequence is 18 residues long. Per the germline V gene, CDR1 is LGHDT and CDR2 is YNNKEL (reference sequence). The CDR3 loop reads CASSRAPATDSKSYEQYF. CDR3 coding DNA: TGTGCCAGCAGCCGAGCACCCGCCACGGACAGTAAATCCTACGAGCAGTACTTC.

The chain's CDR3 is CASSERGYYGYTF. DNA of the CDR3: TGTGCCAGCAGTGAGCGGGGATACTATGGCTACACCTTC. The genes are TRBV2 and TRBJ1-2; no definite D call. Germline values: CDR1 SNHLY, CDR2 FYNNEI. CDR3 length: 13 amino acids. The V gene lost 3 bases and the J gene lost 3 bases, with 8 bases spanning the gap.

This clone was seen just once. The chain carries TRBV4-2 and TRBJ2-5; TRBD2 agrees at 10 bases. Germline trimming cut 2 bases from V and 2 bases from J; bases unmatched to any gene: 8. In germline, CDR1 is LGHNA, CDR2 YNFKEQ. CDR3 length: 17 amino acids. In nucleotides, the CDR3 is TGTGCCAGCAGCCAAAATCCCCCTAGCGGGGGTCAAGAGACCCAGTACTTC. The encoded protein is CASSQNPPSGGQETQYF.

The chain is built from TRBV10-3 and TRBJ1-1, with a possible D match to TRBD1 (6 bases). This CDR3 has 15 amino acids. The germline V gene encodes CDR1 ENHRY and CDR2 SYGVKD. V was cut by 10 bases and J by 0 bases, with 18 bases left in between. DNA of the CDR3: TGTGCCACGATCCGGACGGGGGGCGTGAACACTGAAGCTTTCTTT. This codes for CATIRTGGVNTEAFF.

This chain uses TRBV7-2 with TRBJ1-2, with D possibly being TRBD1 (5 bases). Germline V gives CDR1 SGHTA, CDR2 FQGNSA. Trimming removed 3 bases from V and 7 bases from J, with 15 bases in between. This CDR3 is 14 amino acids long. The chain's CDR3 is CASSFKPGDSGYTF. DNA of the CDR3: TGTGCCAGCAGCTTTAAGCCTGGGGACTCTGGCTACACCTTC.

The rearrangement links TRBV4-2 to TRBJ2-5; maybe TRBD1 (6 bases). The germline gives CDR1 LGHNA, CDR2 YNFKEQ. The V and J ends lost 1 base and 7 bases respectively, with 7 bases between them. This CDR3 has 12 amino acids. This chain's CDR3 is CASSQGGGTQYF. The DNA of the CDR3 is TGTGCCAGCAGCCAAGGAGGGGGGACCCAGTACTTC.

The genes are TRBV5-1 and TRBJ2-5, with a weak D call TRBD2 (6 bases). Between the trimmed V and J ends, which lost 0 bases and 1 base, there was a span of 13 bases. The CDR3 has 16 residues. CDR1 is SGHRS, CDR2 YFSETQ, per germline. The CDR3 coding sequence is TGCGCCAGCAGCTTGGGGGGGGTCCGAGGCCAAGAGACCCAGTACTTC. As protein: CASSLGGVRGQETQYF.